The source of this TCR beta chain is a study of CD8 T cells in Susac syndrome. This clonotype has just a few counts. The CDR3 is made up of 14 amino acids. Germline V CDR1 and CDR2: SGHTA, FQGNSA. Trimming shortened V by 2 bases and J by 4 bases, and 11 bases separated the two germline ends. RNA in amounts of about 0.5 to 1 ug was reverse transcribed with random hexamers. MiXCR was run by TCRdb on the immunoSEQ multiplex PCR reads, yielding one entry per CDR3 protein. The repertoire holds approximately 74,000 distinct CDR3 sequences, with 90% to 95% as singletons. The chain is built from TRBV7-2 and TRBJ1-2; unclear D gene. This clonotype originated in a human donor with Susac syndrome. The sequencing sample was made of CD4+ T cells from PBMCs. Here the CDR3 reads CASSLREGIYGYTF. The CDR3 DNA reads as TGTGCCAGCAGCTTACGCGAGGGAATCTATGGCTACACCTTC.